The clone carrying this T cell receptor beta chain was seen only a few times. As yet, its antigen is unknown. This library used roughly 400 ng RNA and molecular barcoded adaptors spanning alpha/delta and beta/gamma chains. TCRdb itself ran the reads through MiXCR, one entry per CDR3 protein. Here the sample spans under 40,000 distinct CDR3 sequences, approximately 14% being singletons. This sample is part of a study of read filtering for tumor transcriptome and immune sequencing. About the study: Mean patient age was roughly 66 years, range roughly 40 to 80; over 16 male, around 15 female. Regarding the study as a whole: The CD138-negative fraction was mixed bone marrow immune cells, not pure T cells.

Bone marrow was sampled from every patient at the time of active disease. Germline assignment: CDR1 MNHEY and CDR2 SVGEGT. V was clipped by 6 bases and J by 8 bases; unmatched bases: 9. This CDR3 is built from 14 residues. The genes are TRBV6-2 or TRBV6-3 and TRBJ1-4, with 7 bases identical to TRBD1. Sequencing was performed on a population of CD138-negative cells sorted from bone marrow. The receptor was derived from a donor at least 40 years old with multiple myeloma. In DNA, the CDR3 is TGTGCCAGCAGGTCGACAGGGATTGGAGAAAAACTGTTTTTT. It specifies CASRSTGIGEKLFF.